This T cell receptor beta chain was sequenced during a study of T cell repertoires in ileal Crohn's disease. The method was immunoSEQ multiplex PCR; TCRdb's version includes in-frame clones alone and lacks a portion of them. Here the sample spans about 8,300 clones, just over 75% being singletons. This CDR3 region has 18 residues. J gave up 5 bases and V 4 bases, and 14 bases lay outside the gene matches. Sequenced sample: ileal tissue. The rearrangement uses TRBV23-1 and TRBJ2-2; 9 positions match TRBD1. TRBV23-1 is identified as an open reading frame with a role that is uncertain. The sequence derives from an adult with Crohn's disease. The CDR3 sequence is CASSPHRGLGGQTGELFF. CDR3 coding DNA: TGCGCCAGCAGTCCTCACAGGGGGCTGGGGGGACAAACCGGGGAGCTGTTTTTT.